This T cell receptor beta chain was profiled in a study of lymphopenia after photon versus proton radiotherapy. Broader study findings: Survival link was tested only in deceased patients; proton benefit remains a possibility. After lymphocyte nadir, photon-treated repertoires showed oligoclonal expansion, especially CD8+ Temra. Post-nadir TCR diversity decline inversely tracked overall survival among those who died. Proton therapy kept repertoires fairly stable, unlike photons, which gained effector/memory cells.

Trimming removed 1 base from V and 1 base from J, with 7 bases in between. Germline-derived CDR1 and CDR2 are SGHNT and YENEEA. The CDR3 contains 14 residues. Worth noting for this clone: Its antigen is undetermined.

Assay used: immunoSEQ multiplex PCR; TCRdb lists only in-frame clones, some missing. The sample includes fewer than 35,000 clones, 80% to 90% of them seen just once. The TCR comes from a woman aged 65 to 85 with pancreatic cancer. Some clones in this sample may be carry-over from other donors' samples. The J gene is TRBJ1-1, the V gene TRBV11-3; the D gene is possibly TRBD1 (5 bases). Sequencing used peripheral blood, obtained from a patient treated with proton-based radiotherapy. This CDR3 reads CASSLGRGNTEAFF. The CDR3 DNA is TGTGCCAGCAGCTTAGGTAGGGGGAACACTGAAGCTTTCTTT. The whole variable domain, remainder taken from reference TRBV11-3 and TRBJ1-1, is EAGVVQSPRYKIIEKKQPVAFWCNPISGHNTLYWYLQNLGQGPELLIRYENEEAVDDSQLPKDRFSAERLKGVDSTLKIQPAELGDSAVYLCASSLGRGNTEAFFGQGTRLTVV.